This TCR beta chain stems from a study of OX40 agonist ivuxolimab in advanced cancers. Overall study: While on treatment, patients had intravenous ivuxolimab at 0.01 to 10 mg/kg every 2 weeks.

This clone has just one count. Its antigen is still unknown. Clones were read by immunoSEQ multiplex PCR, and TCRdb kept only the in-frame ones, dropping some. The data show approximately 67,000 clones, more than 75% seen once. Per the germline V gene, CDR1 is GTSNPN and CDR2 is SVGIG (reference sequence). The CDR3 length is 16 residues. Trimming took 0 bases from V and 2 from J; bases not matched to a gene: 5. Study-wide results and caveats: Partly responding patients at 0.1-3.0 mg/kg showed some of the smallest clonal expansion.

Material: CD4+ or CD8+ T cells sorted from blood, obtained in a trial of the OX40 agonist ivuxolimab. The clonotype comes from an adult with an advanced solid tumor such as melanoma, head and neck, liver or kidney cancer. The gene calls are TRBV30 and TRBJ1-4; 8 bases match TRBD1. The DNA for the CDR3 is TGTGCCTGGAGTGTAGGGCCAGGGGGCACTAATGAAAAACTGTTTTTT. Translated, it gives CAWSVGPGGTNEKLFF.